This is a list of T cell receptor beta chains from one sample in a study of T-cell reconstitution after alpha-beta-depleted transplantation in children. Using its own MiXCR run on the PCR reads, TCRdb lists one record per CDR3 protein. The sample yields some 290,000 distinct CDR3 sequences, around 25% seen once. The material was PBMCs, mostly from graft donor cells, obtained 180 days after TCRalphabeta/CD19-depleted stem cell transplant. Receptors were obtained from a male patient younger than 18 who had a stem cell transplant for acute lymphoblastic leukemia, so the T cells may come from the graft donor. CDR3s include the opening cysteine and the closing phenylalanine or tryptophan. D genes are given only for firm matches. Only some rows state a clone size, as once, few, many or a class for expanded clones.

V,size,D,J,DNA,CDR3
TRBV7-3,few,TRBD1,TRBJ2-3,TGTGCCAGCAGCTCAAACAGGGGCCAGGGCACAGATACGCAGTATTTT,CASSSNRGQGTDTQYF
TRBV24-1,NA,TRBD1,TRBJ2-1,TGTGCCACCAGTGAGTCGGGACAGGGGGGGAATGAGCAGTTCTTC,CATSESGQGGNEQFF
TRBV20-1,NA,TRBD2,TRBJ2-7,TGCAGTGCTGGGGGTGGCGGGAGCTACGAGCAGTACTTC,CSAGGGGSYEQYF
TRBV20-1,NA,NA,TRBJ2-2,TGCAGTGCTAAGAACCTCCAGGGCCCCGCCGGGGAGCTGTTTTTT,CSAKNLQGPAGELFF
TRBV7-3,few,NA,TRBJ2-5,TGTGCCAGCAGCTTAATAGGAGGGTTGGGAGAGACCCAGTACTTC,CASSLIGGLGETQYF
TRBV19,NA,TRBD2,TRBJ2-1,TGTGCCAGTAGCGTAGCGGGTTACAATGAGCAGTTCTTC,CASSVAGYNEQFF
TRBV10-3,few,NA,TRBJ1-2,TGTGCCATCAGCCCCCCTGGGGTAGGACACCCCTATGGCTACACCTTC,CAISPPGVGHPYGYTF
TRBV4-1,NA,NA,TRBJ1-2,TGCGCCAGCAGCCAGCCCGGGGGGTCCTTCTATGGCTACACCTTC,CASSQPGGSFYGYTF
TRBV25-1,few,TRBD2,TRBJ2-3,TGTGCCAGCTCCCCTCGCGGGAGGGCCGGGACAGATACGCAGTATTTT,CASSPRGRAGTDTQYF
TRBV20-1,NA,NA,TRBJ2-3,TGCAGTGCTAGAGATGCCTATATGACGGGAGTTAGCACAGATACGCAGTATTTT,CSARDAYMTGVSTDTQYF
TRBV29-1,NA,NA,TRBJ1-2,TGCGGGGCGGGGCTTTTCTATGGCTACACCTTC,CGAGLFYGYTF
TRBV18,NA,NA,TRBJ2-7,TGTGCCAGCTCACGCGGAGACTCCTACGAGCAGTACTTC,CASSRGDSYEQYF
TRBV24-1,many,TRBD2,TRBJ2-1,TGTGCCACCAGTGAGCGTAGCGGGAGATTTGATGAGCAGTTCTTC,CATSERSGRFDEQFF
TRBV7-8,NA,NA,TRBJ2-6,TGTGCCAGCAGCTCCGGGACGCACAGCTCTGGGGCCAACGTCCTGACTTTC,CASSSGTHSSGANVLTF
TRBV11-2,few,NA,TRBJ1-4,TGTGCCAGCAGCTTAGATTCGGGGATCGGGGAAAAACTGTTTTTT,CASSLDSGIGEKLFF